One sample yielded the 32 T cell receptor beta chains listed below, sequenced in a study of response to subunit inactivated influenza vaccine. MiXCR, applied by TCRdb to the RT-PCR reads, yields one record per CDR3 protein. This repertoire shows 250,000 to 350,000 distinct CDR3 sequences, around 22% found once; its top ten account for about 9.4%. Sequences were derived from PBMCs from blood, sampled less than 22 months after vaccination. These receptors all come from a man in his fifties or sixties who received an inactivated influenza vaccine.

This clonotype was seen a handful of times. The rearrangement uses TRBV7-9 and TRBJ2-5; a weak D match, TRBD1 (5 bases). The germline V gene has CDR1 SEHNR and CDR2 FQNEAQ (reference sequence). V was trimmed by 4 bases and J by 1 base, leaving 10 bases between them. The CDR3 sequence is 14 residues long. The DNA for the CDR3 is TGTGCCAGCAGCTCAGGACACGTCCAAGAGACCCAGTACTTC. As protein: CASSSGHVQETQYF.

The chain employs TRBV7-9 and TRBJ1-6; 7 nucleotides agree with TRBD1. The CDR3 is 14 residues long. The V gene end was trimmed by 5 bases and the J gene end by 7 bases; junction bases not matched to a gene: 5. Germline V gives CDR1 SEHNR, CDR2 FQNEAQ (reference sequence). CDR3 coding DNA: TGTGCCAGCAGCCAGGGACAGAGCAATTCACCCCTCCACTTT. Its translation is CASSQGQSNSPLHF. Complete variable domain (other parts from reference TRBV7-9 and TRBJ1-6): DTGVSQNPRHKITKRGQNVTFRCDPISEHNRLYWYRQTLGQGPEFLTYFQNEAQLEKSRLLSDRFSAERPKGSFSTLEIQRTEQGDSAMYLCASSQGQSNSPLHFGNGTRLTVT.

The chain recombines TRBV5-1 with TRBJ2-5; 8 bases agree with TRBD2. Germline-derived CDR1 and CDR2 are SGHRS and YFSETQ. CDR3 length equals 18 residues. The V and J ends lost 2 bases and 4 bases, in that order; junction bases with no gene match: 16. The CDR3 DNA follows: TGCGCCAGCAGCTTCCTGACTAGCGCGAATCAGGCGGGAGAGACCCAGTACTTC. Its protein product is CASSFLTSANQAGETQYF.

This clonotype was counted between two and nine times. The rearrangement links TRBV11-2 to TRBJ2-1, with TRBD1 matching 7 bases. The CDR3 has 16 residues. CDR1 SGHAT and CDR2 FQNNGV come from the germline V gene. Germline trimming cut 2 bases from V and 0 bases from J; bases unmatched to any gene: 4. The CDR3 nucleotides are TGTGCCAGCAGCTTAAAGTGGGACAGCTCCTACAATGAGCAGTTCTTC. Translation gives CASSLKWDSSYNEQFF.

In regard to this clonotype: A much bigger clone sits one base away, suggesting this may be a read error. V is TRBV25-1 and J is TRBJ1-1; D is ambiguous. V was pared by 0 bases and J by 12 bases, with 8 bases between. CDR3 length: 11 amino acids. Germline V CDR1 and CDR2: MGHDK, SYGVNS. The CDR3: CASSEYRETFF. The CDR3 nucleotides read TGTGCCAGCAGTGAATATAGGGAAACTTTCTTT.

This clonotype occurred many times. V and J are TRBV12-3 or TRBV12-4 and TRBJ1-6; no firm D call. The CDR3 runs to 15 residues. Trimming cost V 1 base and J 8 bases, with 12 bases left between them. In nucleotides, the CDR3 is TGTGCCAGCAGTTTAGTGGCAGGATACTATTCACCCCTCCACTTT. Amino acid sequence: CASSLVAGYYSPLHF.

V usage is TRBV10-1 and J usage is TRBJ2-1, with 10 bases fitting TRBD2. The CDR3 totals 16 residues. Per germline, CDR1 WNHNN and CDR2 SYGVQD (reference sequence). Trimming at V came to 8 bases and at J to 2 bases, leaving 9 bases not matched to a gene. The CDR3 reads CASSRPGTSAYNEQFF. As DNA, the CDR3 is TGCGCCAGCTCAAGACCCGGGACTAGCGCCTACAATGAGCAGTTCTTC.

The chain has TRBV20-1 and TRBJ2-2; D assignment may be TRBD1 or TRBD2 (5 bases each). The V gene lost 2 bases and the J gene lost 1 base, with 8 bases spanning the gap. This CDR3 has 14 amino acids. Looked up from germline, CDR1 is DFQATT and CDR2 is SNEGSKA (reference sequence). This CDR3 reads CSARSGQNTGELFF. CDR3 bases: TGCAGTGCTAGAAGCGGACAGAACACCGGGGAGCTGTTTTTT.

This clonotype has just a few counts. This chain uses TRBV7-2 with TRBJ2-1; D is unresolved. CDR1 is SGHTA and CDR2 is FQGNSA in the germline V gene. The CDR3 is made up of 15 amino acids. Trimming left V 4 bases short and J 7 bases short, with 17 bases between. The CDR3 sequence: CASSSTGGPTNEQFF. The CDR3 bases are TGTGCCAGCAGCTCCACCGGTGGACCGACTAATGAGCAGTTCTTC.

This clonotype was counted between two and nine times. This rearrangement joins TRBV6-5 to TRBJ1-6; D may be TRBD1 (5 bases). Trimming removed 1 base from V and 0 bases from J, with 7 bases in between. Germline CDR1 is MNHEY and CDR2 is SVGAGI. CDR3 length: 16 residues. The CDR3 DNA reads TGTGCCAGCAGTTACTTGGGGGGCTCCTATAATTCACCCCTCCACTTT. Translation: CASSYLGGSYNSPLHF.

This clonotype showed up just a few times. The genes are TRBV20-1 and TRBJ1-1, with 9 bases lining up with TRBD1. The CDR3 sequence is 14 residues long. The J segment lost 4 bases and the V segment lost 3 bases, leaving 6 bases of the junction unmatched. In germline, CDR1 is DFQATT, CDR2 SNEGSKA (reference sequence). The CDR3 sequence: CSARDRGYGTEAFF. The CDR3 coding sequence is TGCAGTGCTAGGGACAGGGGTTATGGCACTGAAGCTTTCTTT.

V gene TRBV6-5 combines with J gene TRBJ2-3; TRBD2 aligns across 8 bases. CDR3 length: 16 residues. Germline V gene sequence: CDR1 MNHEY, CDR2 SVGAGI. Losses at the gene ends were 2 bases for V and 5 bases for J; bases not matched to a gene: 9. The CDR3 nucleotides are TGTGCCAGCAGTTACATTACGGGAGGGCGAGGAGATACGCAGTATTTT. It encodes CASSYITGGRGDTQYF.

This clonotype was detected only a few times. In DNA, the CDR3 is TGTGCCAGCAGCCAAGATTGGGCCAGCAGGGGGAGTGAAAAACTGTTTTTT. It encodes CASSQDWASRGSEKLFF. V and J are TRBV3-1 and TRBJ1-4; 7 bases agree with TRBD1. This CDR3 is 17 amino acids long. In germline, CDR1 is LGHDT, CDR2 YNNKEL (reference sequence). V dropped 0 bases and J dropped 7; count of bases not matched to a gene: 11.

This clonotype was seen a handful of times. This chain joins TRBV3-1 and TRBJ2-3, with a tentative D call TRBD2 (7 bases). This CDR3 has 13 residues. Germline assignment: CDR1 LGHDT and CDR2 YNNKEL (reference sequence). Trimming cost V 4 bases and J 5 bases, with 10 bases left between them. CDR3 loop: CASSRRGGDTQYF. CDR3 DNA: TGTGCCAGCAGCCGTAGGGGGGGAGATACGCAGTATTTT.

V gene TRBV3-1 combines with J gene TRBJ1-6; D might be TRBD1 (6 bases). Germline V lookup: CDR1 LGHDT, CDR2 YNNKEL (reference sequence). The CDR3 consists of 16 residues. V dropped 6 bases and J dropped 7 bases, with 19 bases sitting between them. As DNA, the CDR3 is TGTGCCAGCAGTCTGATCCACAGGGCCCCCAATTCACCCCTCCACTTT. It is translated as CASSLIHRAPNSPLHF.

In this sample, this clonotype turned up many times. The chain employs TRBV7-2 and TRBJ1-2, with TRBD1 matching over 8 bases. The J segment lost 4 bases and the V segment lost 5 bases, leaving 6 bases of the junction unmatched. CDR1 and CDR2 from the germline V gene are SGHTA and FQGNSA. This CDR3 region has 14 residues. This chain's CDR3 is CASSLQGGLYGYTF. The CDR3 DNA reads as TGTGCCAGCAGCCTACAGGGGGGTCTCTATGGCTACACCTTC.

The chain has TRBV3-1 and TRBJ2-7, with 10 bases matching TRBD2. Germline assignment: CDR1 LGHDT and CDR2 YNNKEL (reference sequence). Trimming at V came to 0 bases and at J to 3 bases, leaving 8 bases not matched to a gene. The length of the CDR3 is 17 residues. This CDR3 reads CASSQDLGASGSYEQYF. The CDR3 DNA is TGTGCCAGCAGCCAAGATCTTGGGGCTAGCGGGAGCTACGAGCAGTACTTC.

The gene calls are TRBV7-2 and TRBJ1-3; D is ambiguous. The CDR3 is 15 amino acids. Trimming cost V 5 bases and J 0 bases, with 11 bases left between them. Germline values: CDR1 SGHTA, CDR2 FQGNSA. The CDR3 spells CASSPGSVSGNTIYF. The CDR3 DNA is TGTGCCAGCAGCCCGGGATCCGTCTCTGGAAACACCATATATTTT.

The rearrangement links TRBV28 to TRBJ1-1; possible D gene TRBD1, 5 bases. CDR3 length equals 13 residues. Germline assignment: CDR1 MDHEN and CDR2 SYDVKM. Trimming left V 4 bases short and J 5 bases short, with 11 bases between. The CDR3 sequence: CASSSGRWTEAFF. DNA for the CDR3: TGTGCCAGCAGTTCAGGGCGGTGGACTGAAGCTTTCTTT.

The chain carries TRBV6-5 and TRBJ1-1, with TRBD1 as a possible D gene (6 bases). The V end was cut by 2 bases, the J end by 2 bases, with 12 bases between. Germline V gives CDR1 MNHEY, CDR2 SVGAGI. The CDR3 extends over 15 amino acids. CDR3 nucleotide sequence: TGTGCCAGCAGTTACCGTATGACAGGTAACACTGAAGCTTTCTTT. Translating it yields CASSYRMTGNTEAFF.

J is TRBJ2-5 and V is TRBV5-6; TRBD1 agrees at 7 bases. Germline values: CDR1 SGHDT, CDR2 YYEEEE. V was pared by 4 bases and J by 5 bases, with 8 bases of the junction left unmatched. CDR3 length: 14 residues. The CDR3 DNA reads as TGTGCCAGCAGCGTGACAGGGTCCGGTGAGACCCAGTACTTC. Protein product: CASSVTGSGETQYF.

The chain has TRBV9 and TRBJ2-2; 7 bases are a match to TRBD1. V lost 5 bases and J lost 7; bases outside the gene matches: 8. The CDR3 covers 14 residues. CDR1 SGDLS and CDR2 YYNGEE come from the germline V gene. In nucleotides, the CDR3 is TGTGCCAGCAGTGGACAGGCGGCGGGCGGGGAGCTGTTTTTT. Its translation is CASSGQAAGGELFF.

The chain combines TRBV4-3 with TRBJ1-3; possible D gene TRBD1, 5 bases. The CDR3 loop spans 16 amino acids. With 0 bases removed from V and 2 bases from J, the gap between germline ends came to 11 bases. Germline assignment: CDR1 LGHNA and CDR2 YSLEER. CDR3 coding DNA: TGCGCCAGCAGCCAAGACTTCGGGGGGGCTGGAAACACCATATATTTT. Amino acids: CASSQDFGGAGNTIYF.

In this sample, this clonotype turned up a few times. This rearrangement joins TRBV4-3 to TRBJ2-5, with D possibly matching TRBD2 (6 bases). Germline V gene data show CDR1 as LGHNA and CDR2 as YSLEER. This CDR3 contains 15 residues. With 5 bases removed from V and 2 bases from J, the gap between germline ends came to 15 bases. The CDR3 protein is CASSWEPAGQETQYF. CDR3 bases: TGCGCCAGCAGCTGGGAGCCCGCGGGGCAAGAGACCCAGTACTTC.

CDR3 sequence (DNA): TGTGCCAGCAGCTTAGCAGTGCAGACAACTAACTATGGCTACACCTTC. Translating it yields CASSLAVQTTNYGYTF. The V gene is TRBV7-2, the J gene TRBJ1-2; no clear D gene. V shed 0 bases and J shed 0 bases, with 11 bases lying between them. The CDR3 has 16 amino acids. The germline V gene has CDR1 SGHTA and CDR2 FQGNSA.

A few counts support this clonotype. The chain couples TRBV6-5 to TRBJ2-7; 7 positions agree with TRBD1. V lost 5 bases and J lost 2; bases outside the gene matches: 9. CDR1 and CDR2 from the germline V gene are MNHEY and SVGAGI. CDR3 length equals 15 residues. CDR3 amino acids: CASSNSGQRTYEQYF. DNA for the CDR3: TGTGCCAGCAGTAATTCGGGACAGCGAACCTACGAGCAGTACTTC.

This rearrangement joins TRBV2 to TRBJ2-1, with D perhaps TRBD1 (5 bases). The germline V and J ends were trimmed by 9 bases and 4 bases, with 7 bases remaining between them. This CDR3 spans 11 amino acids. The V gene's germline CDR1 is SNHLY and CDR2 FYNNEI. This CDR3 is CARTVYNEQFF. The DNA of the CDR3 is TGTGCCAGGACAGTGTACAATGAGCAGTTCTTC.

CDR3 sequence reads: CASSQVENSPLHF. For the CDR3, the DNA is TGTGCCAGCAGCCAAGTGGAAAATTCACCCCTCCACTTT. This chain joins TRBV3-1 and TRBJ1-6; D ambiguous. V gave up 1 base and J gave up 7 bases, with 5 bases separating them. Per germline, CDR1 LGHDT and CDR2 YNNKEL (reference sequence). This CDR3 comprises 13 residues. Drawing the rest from reference TRBV3-1 and TRBJ1-6, the complete variable domain is DTAVSQTPKYLVTQMGNDKSIKCEQNLGHDTMYWYKQDSKKFLKIMFSYNNKELIINETVPNRFSPKSPDKAHLNLHINSLELGDSAVYFCASSQVENSPLHFGNGTRLTVT.

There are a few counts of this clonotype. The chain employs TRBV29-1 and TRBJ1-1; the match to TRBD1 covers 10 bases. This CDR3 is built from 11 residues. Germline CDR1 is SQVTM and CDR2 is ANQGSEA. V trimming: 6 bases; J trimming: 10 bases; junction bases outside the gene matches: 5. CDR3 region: CSVGTGVGAFF. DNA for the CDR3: TGCAGCGTCGGGACAGGGGTGGGAGCTTTCTTT.

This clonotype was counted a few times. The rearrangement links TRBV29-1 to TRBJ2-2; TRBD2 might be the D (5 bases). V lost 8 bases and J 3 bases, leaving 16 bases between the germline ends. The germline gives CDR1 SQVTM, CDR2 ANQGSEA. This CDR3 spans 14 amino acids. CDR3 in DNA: TGCAGCACCCGAGGAGGCAAAGACACCGGGGAGCTGTTTTTT. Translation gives CSTRGGKDTGELFF.

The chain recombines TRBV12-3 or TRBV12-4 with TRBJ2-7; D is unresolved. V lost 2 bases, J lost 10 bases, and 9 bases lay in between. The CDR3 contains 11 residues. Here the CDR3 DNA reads TGTGCCAGCAGTTTATTAATAACCCAGTACTTC. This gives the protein CASSLLITQYF.

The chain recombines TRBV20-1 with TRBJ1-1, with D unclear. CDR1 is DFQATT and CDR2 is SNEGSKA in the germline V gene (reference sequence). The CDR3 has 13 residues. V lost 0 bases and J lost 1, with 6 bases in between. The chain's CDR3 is CSARERENTEAFF. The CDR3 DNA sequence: TGCAGTGCTAGAGAGCGAGAGAACACTGAAGCTTTCTTT.